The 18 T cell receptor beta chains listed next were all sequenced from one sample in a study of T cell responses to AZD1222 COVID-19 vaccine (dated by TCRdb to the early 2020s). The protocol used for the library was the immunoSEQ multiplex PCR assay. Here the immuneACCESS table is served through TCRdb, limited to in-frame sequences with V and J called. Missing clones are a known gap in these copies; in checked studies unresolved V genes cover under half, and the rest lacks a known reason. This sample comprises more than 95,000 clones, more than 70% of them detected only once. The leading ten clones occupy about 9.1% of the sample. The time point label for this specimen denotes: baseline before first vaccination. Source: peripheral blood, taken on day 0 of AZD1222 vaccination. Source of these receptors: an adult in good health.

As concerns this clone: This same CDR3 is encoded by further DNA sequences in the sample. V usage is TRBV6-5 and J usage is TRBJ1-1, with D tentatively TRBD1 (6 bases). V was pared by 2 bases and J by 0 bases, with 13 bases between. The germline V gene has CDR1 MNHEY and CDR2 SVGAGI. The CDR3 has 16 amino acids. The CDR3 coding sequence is TGTGCCAGCAGTTACCTGGGGCAGGGGCTGAACACTGAAGCTTTCTTT. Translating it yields CASSYLGQGLNTEAFF.

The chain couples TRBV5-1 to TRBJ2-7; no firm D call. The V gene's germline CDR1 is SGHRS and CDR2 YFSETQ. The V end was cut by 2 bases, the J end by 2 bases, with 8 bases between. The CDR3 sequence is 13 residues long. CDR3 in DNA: TGCGCCAGCAGCTTCCAGGTTGCCTACGAGCAGTACTTC. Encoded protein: CASSFQVAYEQYF.

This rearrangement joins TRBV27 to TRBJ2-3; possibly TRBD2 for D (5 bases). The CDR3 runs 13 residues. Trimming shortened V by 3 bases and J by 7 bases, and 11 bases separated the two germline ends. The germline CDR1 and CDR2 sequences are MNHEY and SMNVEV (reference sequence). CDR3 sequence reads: CASSFLGVHTQYF. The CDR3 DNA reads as TGTGCCAGCAGTTTCCTGGGAGTACATACGCAGTATTTT.

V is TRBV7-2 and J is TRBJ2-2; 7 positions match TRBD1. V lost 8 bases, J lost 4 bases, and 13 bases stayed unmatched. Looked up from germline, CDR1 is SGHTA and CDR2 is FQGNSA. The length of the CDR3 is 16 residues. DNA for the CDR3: TGTGCCAGCGGGAAGGGGTGGACAGGCTCCACCGGGGAGCTGTTTTTT. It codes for CASGKGWTGSTGELFF.

CDR3 residues: CAWTSLQGGSPLHF. CDR3 bases: TGTGCCTGGACCAGTTTACAGGGTGGTTCACCCCTCCACTTT. The V and J genes are TRBV30 and TRBJ1-6; TRBD1 might be the D (6 bases). Germline V gives CDR1 GTSNPN, CDR2 SVGIG (reference sequence). Trimming shortened V by 4 bases and J by 9 bases, and 16 bases separated the two germline ends. CDR3 length: 14 residues.

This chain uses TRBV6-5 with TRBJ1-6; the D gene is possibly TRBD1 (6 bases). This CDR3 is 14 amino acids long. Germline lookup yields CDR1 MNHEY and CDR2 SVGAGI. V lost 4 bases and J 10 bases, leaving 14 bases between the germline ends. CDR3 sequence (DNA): TGTGCCAGCAGTTCTCAGGGGAAGGGGTCACCCCTCCACTTT. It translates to CASSSQGKGSPLHF.

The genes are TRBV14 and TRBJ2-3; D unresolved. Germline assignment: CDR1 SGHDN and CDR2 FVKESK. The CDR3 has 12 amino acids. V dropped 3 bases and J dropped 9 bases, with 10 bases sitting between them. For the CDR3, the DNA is TGTGCCAGCAGCCACACCCCCCGAACGCAGTATTTT. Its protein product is CASSHTPRTQYF. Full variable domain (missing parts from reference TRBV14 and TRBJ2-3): EAGVTQFPSHSVIEKGQTVTLRCDPISGHDNLYWYRRVMGKEIKFLLHFVKESKQDESGMPNNRFLAERTGGTYSTLKVQPAELEDSGVYFCASSHTPRTQYFGPGTRLTVL.

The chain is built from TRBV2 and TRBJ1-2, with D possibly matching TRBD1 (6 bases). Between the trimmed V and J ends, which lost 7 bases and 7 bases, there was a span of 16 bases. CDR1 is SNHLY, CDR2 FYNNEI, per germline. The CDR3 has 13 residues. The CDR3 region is CASTPAGDSGYTF. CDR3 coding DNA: TGTGCCAGCACCCCGGCAGGGGACTCTGGCTACACCTTC.

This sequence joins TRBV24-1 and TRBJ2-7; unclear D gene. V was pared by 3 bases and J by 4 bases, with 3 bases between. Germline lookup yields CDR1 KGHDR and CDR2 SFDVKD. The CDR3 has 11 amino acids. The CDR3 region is CATSDTYEQYF. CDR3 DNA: TGTGCCACCAGTGATACTTACGAGCAGTACTTC.

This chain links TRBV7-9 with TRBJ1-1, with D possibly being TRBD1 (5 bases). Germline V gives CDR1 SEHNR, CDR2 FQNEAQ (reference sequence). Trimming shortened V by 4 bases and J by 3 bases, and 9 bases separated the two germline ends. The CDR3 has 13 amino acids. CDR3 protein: CASSSQGDTEAFF. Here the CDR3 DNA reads TGTGCCAGCAGCTCCCAGGGAGACACTGAAGCTTTCTTT.

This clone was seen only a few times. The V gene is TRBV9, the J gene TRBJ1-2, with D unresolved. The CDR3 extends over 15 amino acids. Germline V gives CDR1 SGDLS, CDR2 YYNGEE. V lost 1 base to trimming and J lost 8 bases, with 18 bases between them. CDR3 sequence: CASSVTAGTPGGYTF. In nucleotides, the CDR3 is TGTGCCAGCAGCGTAACAGCAGGCACACCCGGAGGCTACACCTTC.

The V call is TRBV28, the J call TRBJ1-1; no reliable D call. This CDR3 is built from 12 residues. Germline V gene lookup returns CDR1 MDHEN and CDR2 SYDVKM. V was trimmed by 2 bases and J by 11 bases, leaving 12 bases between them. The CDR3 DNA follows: TGTGCCAGCAGTTTAGCGGCAATAGCGGCTTTCTTT. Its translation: CASSLAAIAAFF.

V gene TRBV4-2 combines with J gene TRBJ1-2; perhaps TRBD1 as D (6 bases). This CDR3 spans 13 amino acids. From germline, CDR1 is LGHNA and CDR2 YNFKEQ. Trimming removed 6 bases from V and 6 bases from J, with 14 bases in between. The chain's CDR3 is CASSPQGNNGYTF. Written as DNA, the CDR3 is TGTGCCAGCAGTCCACAGGGAAATAATGGCTACACCTTC.

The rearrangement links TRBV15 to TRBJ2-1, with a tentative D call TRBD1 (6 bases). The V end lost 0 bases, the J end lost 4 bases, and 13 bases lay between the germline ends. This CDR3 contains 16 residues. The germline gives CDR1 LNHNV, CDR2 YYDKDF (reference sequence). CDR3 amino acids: CATSRDWAGDYNEQFF. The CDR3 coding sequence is TGTGCCACCAGCAGAGATTGGGCAGGGGATTACAATGAGCAGTTCTTC.

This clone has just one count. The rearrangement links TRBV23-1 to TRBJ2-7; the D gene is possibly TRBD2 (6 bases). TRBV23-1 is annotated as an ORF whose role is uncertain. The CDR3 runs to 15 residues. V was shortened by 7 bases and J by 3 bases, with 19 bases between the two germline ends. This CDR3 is CASMVRPAGLYEQYF. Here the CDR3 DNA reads TGCGCCAGCATGGTTAGGCCCGCGGGACTCTACGAGCAGTACTTC.

Written as DNA, the CDR3 is TGTGCCACCGCGGCGAGGGAGGTATACAATGAGCAGTTCTTC. This translates into CATAAREVYNEQFF. The V call is TRBV24-1, the J call TRBJ2-1, with D maybe TRBD2 (6 bases). CDR1 is KGHDR and CDR2 is SFDVKD in the germline V gene. V gave up 9 bases and J gave up 4 bases, with 15 bases separating them. The CDR3 runs to 14 residues.

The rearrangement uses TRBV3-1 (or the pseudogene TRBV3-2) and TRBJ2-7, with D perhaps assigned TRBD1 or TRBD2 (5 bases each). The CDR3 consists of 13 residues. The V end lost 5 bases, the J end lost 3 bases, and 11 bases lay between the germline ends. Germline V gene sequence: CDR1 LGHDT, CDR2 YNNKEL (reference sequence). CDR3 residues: CASSLGPRYEQYF. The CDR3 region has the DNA TGTGCCAGCAGCTTGGGACCGCGCTACGAGCAGTACTTC.

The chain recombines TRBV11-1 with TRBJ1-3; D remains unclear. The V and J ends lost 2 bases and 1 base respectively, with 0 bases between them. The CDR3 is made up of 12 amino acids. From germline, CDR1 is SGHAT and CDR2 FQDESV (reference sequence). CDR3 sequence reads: CASSLSGNTIYF. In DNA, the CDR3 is TGTGCCAGCAGCTTATCTGGAAACACCATATATTTT.